This TCR beta chain came from a study of cytomegalovirus exposure and HLA in healthy donors. Turning to this clone: The antigen remains undetermined.

Sequencing was performed with immunoSEQ multiplex PCR; in TCRdb, only in-frame clones are kept and a portion is missing. The sample shows 43,000 or so clones, about 93% of them seen only once. Losses at the gene ends were 4 bases for V and 6 bases for J; bases not matched to a gene: 14. Germline lookup yields CDR1 MGHRA and CDR2 YSYEKL. This CDR3 has 16 amino acids. Study-wide findings and caveats: There were a few CMV-associated chains whose specificity for CMV antigens was confirmed in vitro. Among TCR beta chains, those listed as cytomegalovirus-associated numbered about 160. Rare sequences made up most TCRs, while some public TCRs were found in many donors.

This TCR was sampled from a man between 18 and 35 years old in good health and CMV-seronegative. What was sequenced was PBMCs. The rearrangement uses TRBV4-1 and TRBJ2-5; 7 bases agree with TRBD1. CDR3 amino acids: CASSRVGQDLRKTQYF. CDR3 in DNA: TGCGCCAGCAGCCGAGTAGGACAGGACCTCAGGAAGACCCAGTACTTC.